This T cell receptor (beta chain) was observed in a study of CD8 T cells in Susac syndrome. Comments on this clonotype: Relative to the germline gene, one junction end is altered; a read error may explain this.

RNA amounts of about 0.5 to 1 ug underwent reverse transcription with random hexamers. TCRdb reprocessed the immunoSEQ multiplex PCR reads via MiXCR and lists one record per CDR3 protein. The sample has about 130,000 distinct CDR3 sequences; about 94% are singletons. Sequencing targeted TCR beta in T cells from blood (CD8+ and CD4+). The TCR was taken from a human donor in good health. Sequences were obtained from CD4+ T cells from PBMCs.

The CDR3 nucleotides are TGTACCTGGACTCAATTGGGGACTGAAGCTTTCTTT. This translates into CTWTQLGTEAFF. The chain employs TRBV30 and TRBJ1-1; no reliable D call. The CDR3 is 12 residues long. Per the germline V gene, CDR1 is GTSNPN and CDR2 is SVGIG (reference sequence). The full variable domain, rest sourced from reference TRBV30 and TRBJ1-1, is SQTIHQWPATLVQPVGSPLSLECTVEGTSNPNLYWYRQAAGRGLQLLFYSVGIGQISSEVPQNLSASRPQDRQFILSSKKLLLSDSGFYLCTWTQLGTEAFFGQGTRLTVV.